This T cell receptor beta chain was documented in a study of CD8+ T cells in alopecia areata (dated by TCRdb to 2016 to 2018). Study-level background: The treated patients, all with moderate-to-severe alopecia areata, were enrolled in an open-label pilot trial of oral tofacitinib given at 5 to 10 mg twice daily. Human TCRbeta sequencing covered scalp tissue and sorted CD4+ and CD8+ peripheral blood T cells from patchy and totalis/universalis alopecia areata patients and healthy controls. The RNA source kit depended on sample type: the PAXgene miRNA kit for fixed scalp, the miRNeasy kit for PBMCs, and the RNeasy kit for mouse skin. TCRbeta CDR3 regions were amplified by immunoSEQ multiplex PCR with 35 Vbeta forward and 13 Jbeta reverse primers. For the treated patients, the SALT score, which quantifies what percentage of scalp surface area is affected, served as the measure of disease severity. Patients stayed on tofacitinib for 6 to 18 months and then had 6 months of follow-up off drug so that delayed response and recurrence could be assessed. Biopsies were taken from tofacitinib-treated patients at baseline and again at 4 and 24 weeks into treatment, and several of those patients also had a later scalp biopsy. High-throughput TCRbeta sequencing was used to examine T cell clonal expansion in alopecia areata in both the C3H/HeJ mouse model and human patients. Scalp clonality was compared across normal scalp (n=4), patchy alopecia areata scalp (n=8), and alopecia totalis/universalis scalp (n=8).

The investigation overall reported the following: Many expanded lesional clones were found to persist in scalp and blood during tofacitinib treatment, and relapse after treatment cessation may be partly explained by this persistence. Compared with mice, TCR sequences shared between patients were less clear, possibly partly because of HLA diversity across the patient population. Unlike mouse skin, which is dominated by gammadelta T cells, normal human skin has resident alphabeta T cells that are also sequenced, and this complicates analysis of the scalp TCR repertoire. The treated cohort was small, with a single nonresponder, so links between baseline CD8+ expansion and response need larger studies. Higher clonality and more expanded CD8+ clones were observed in lesional scalp than in normal scalp, particularly in alopecia totalis/universalis, a finding suggestive of antigenic drive. Scalp clonality and the number of expanded CD8+ clones among the top 100 scalp clones were significantly decreased by tofacitinib.

Comment on this clone: It lacks a known antigen. No much larger clonotype is one base removed from it; base qualities were not supplied.

The time point tag for this specimen amounts to: about 4 weeks on oral tofacitinib. What this sample's treatment or condition label stands for: oral pan-JAK inhibitor, 5-10 mg twice daily. Lesional scalp punch biopsies and peripheral blood were obtained from alopecia areata patients. PBMCs were isolated by density centrifugation and stained for CD3, CD4 and CD8, after which CD4+ and CD8+ T cells were sorted on a FACSAria. The method behind the library was the immunoSEQ multiplex PCR assay. RNA was extracted from all samples and reverse transcribed into cDNA as template for TCR sequencing. SuperScript III was used for first-strand cDNA synthesis, primed with a 2:1 mix of oligo-dT and random hexamers. A synthetic immune receptor repertoire was used to assess amplification bias, and residual bias was removed computationally. As for how the authors treated the data: Raw reads were preprocessed for error removal, and CDR3 was defined according to IMGT conventions as running from the conserved cysteine to phenylalanine. Clonality was calculated as 1 minus Shannon entropy normalized by log2 of the number of productive unique TCRs. CD4 or CD8 identity of scalp clones was inferred by cross-referencing scalp TCRbeta sequences with sorted blood CD4 and CD8 repertoires. Drawn from immuneACCESS, this table holds only the in-frame rearrangements with V and J called that TCRdb kept. Clones are partly lost; checked studies trace under half to an unresolved V gene and leave the rest unexplained. V, J and clone size were drawn from that table, and D and trimming were deduced from the DNA. The sample profile shows 160,000 or so clones; 50% to 70% of them were found once. 0.91% of the sample is in the top ten clones.

The sample in question was CD4+ T cells sorted from blood, obtained at week 4, from a patient treated with tofacitinib. This receptor was identified in a human donor with alopecia areata.

The CDR3 in this case is CASRLSSVEAFF. The nucleotide sequence is given as TGTGCCAGCCGACTTTCCTCCGTTGAAGCTTTCTTT. The rearrangement combines TRBV2 with TRBJ1-1; no D gene call is confident. Reading the germline V gene gives CDR1 SNHLY and CDR2 FYNNEI. V is clipped by 8 bases and J by 7 bases, and the sequence between their germline boundaries is 14 bases long. Reading from cysteine to phenylalanine, the CDR3 counts 12 amino acids. Only the CDR3 DNA is retained, 36 bases long and in frame from the first base. The CDR3, completed at both ends by the reference TRBV2 and TRBJ1-1 genes, gives the full variable domain EPEVTQTPSHQVTQMGQEVILRCVPISNHLYFYWYRQILGQKVEFLVSFYNNEISEKSEIFDDQFSVERPDGSNFTLKIRSTKLEDSAMYFCASRLSSVEAFFGQGTRLTVV.